Presented here are 2 T cell receptor beta chains from one specimen sequenced in a study of human T cells and chemical hapten exposure. Time point of the sample: pre-sensitization, week 0. Treatment indicated: therapeutic diphenylcyclopropenone sensitization with weekly scalp DPC. TCRdb re-derived calls from the RACE reads in MiXCR, one entry per CDR3 protein. The data show roughly 380,000 distinct CDR3 sequences, with around 5.5% seen just once and just over 2.5% held by the top ten. The sample was whole blood, taken in connection with sensitization to the hapten diphenylcyclopropenone (DPC). The receptors originated from a woman in her forties or fifties with alopecia areata. Some clones in this sample may be carry-over from other donors' samples.

A few counts support this clonotype. The chain has TRBV4-1 and TRBJ2-2; D not resolved. This CDR3 has 11 amino acids. Trimming cost V 1 base and J 7 bases, with 1 base left between them. CDR1 and CDR2 (germline): MGHRA, YSYEKL. The CDR3 protein is CASSQVGELFF. The CDR3 DNA is TGCGCCAGCAGCCAAGTCGGGGAGCTGTTTTTT.

The sample holds a few counts of this clonotype. The chain has TRBV12-3 or TRBV12-4 and TRBJ2-2; D not certain. The CDR3 extends over 13 amino acids. Trimming took 4 bases from V and 6 from J, leaving 9 bases between them. CDR3 in DNA: TGTGCCAGCAGTTCGCGGTCATCCGGGGAGCTGTTTTTT. Its translation: CASSSRSSGELFF.